The sequence of this TCR beta chain was determined in a study of brain metastases from non-small cell lung cancer. General observations from the study: Compared with primary tumors, brain metastases showed less T-cell infiltration.

The V and J ends lost 1 base and 5 bases respectively, with 9 bases between them. Per germline, CDR1 SGHDT and CDR2 YYEEEE. This CDR3 has 14 residues. The assay was immunoSEQ multiplex PCR, and TCRdb's table has in-frame clones only and misses some. Of about 15,000 clones in the sample, around four fifths are singletons; the top ten hold around 7.7%. In the case of this clone: Its antigen is unknown.

This chain uses TRBV5-6 with TRBJ1-4; D uncertain. Sequencing was performed on primary lung tumor tissue. This receptor was obtained from a donor aged 40 or over with non-small cell lung cancer. In nucleotides, the CDR3 is TGTGCCAGCAGCTTGCTCCAATCGAATGAAAAACTGTTTTTT. Translated: CASSLLQSNEKLFF.